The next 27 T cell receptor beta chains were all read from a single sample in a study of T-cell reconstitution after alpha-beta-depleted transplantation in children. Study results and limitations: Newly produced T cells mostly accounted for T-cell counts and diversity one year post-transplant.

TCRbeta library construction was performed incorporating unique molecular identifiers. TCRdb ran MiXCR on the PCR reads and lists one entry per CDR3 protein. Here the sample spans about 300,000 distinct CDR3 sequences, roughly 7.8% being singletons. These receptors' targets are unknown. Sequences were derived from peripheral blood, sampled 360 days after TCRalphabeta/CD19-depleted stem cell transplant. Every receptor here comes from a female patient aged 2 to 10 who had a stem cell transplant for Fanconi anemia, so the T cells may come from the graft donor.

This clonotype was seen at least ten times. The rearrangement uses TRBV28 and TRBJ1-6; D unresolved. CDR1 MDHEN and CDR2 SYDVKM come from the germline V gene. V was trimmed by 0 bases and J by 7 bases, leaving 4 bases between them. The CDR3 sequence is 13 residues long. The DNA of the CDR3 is TGTGCCAGCAGTTTATGGGAGAATTCACCCCTCCACTTT. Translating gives CASSLWENSPLHF.

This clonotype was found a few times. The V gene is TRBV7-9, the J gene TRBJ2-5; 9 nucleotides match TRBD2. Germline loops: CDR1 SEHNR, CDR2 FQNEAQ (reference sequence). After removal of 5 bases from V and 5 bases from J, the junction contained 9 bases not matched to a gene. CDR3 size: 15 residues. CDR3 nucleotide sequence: TGTGCCAGCAGCGCGGCGGGAGGGGAGTGGGAGACCCAGTACTTC. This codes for CASSAAGGEWETQYF.

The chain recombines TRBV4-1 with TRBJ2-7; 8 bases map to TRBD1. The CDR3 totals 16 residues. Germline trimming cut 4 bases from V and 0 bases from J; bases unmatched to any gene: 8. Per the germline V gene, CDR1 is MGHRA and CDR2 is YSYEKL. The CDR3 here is CASSRGPGQASYEQYF. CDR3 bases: TGCGCCAGCAGCCGAGGTCCGGGACAGGCCTCCTACGAGCAGTACTTC.

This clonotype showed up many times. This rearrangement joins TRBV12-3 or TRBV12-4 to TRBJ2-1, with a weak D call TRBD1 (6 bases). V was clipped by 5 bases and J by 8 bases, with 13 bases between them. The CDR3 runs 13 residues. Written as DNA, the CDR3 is TGTGCCAGCAGTGTACAGGGTGACCATGAGCAGTTCTTC. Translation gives CASSVQGDHEQFF.

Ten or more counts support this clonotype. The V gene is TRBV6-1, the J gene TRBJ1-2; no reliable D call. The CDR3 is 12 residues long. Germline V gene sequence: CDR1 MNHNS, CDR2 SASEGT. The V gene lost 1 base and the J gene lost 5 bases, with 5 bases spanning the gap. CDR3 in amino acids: CASSEDSYGYTF. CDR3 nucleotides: TGTGCCAGCAGTGAAGACAGTTATGGCTACACCTTC.

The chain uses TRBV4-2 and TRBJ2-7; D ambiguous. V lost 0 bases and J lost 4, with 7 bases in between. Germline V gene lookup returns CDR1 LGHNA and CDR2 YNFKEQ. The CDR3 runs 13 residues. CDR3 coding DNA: TGTGCCAGCAGCCAAGATAGGTCGTACGAGCAGTACTTC. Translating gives CASSQDRSYEQYF.

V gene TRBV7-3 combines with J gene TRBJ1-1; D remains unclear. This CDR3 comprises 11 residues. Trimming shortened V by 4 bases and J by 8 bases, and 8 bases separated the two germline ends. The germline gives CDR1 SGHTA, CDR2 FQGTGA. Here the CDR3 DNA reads TGTGCCAGCAGCTGGGGAGGGGAAGCTTTCTTT. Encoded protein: CASSWGGEAFF.

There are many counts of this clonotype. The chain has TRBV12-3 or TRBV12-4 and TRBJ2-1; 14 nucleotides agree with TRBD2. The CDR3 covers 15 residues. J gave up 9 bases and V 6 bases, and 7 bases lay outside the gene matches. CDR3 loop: CASRPGLAGEGEQFF. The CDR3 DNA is TGTGCCAGCAGGCCGGGACTAGCGGGGGAGGGTGAGCAGTTCTTC.

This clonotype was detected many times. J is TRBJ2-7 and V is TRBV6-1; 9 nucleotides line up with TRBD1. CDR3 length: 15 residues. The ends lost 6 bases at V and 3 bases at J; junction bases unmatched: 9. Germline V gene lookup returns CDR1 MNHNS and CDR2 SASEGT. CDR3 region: CASRPRGTGRYEQYF. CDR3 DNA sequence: TGTGCCAGCAGACCTCGTGGGACAGGGCGCTACGAGCAGTACTTC.

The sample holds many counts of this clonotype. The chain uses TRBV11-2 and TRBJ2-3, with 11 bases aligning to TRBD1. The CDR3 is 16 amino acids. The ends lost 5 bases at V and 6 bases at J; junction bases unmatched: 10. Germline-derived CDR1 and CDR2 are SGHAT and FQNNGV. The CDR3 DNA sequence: TGTGCCAGCAGCACCTCAGGACAGGGGGCGCATGATACGCAGTATTTT. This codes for CASSTSGQGAHDTQYF.

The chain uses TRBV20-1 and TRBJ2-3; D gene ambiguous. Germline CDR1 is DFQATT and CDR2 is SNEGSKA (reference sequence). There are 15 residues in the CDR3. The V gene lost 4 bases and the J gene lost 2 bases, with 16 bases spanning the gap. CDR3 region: CSATGPTNPTDTQYF. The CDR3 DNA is TGCAGTGCTACCGGACCGACGAATCCCACAGATACGCAGTATTTT.

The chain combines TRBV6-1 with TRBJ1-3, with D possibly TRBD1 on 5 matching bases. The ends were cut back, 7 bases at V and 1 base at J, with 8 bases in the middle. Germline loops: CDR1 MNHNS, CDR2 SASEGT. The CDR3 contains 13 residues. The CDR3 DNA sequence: TGTGCCAGCATTGACAGTTCTGGAAACACCATATATTTT. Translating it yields CASIDSSGNTIYF.

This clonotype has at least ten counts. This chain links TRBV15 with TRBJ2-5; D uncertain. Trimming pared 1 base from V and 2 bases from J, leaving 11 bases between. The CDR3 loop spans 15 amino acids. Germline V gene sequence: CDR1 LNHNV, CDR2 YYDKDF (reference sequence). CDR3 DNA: TGTGCCACCAGCAGAGTTGGCGGTCGACAAGAGACCCAGTACTTC. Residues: CATSRVGGRQETQYF. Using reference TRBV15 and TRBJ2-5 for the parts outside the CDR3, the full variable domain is DAMVIQNPRYQVTQFGKPVTLSCSQTLNHNVMYWYQQKSSQAPKLLFHYYDKDFNNEADTPDNFQSRRPNTSFCFLDIRSPGLGDTAMYLCATSRVGGRQETQYFGPGTRLLVL.

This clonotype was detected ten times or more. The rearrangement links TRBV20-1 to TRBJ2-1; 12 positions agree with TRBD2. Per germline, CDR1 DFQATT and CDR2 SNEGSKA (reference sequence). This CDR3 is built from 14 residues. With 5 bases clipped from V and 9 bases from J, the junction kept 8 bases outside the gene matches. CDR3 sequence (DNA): TGCAGTGCTGGACTGACTAGCGGGGGTTCTGAGCAGTTCTTC. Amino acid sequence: CSAGLTSGGSEQFF.

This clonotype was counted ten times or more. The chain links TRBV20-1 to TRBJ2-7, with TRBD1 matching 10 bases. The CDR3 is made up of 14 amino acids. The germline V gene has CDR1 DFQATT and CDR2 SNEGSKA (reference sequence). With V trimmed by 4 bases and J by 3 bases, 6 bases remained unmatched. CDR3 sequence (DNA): TGCAGTGCTACCGGGACAGGGGTTGGCTACGAGCAGTACTTC. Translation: CSATGTGVGYEQYF.

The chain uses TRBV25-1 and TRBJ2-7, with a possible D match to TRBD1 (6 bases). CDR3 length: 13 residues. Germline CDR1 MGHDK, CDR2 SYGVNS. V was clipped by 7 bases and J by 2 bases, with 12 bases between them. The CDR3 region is CASTPRTAYEQYF. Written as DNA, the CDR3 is TGTGCCAGCACCCCGAGGACAGCCTACGAGCAGTACTTC.

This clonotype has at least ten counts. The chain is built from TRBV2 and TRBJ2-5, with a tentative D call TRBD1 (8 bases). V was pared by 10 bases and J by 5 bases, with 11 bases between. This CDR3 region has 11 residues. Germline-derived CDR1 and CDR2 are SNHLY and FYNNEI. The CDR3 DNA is TGTGCCAAACAGGGGGGGGAGACCCAGTACTTC. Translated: CAKQGGETQYF.

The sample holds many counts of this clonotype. The CDR3 is CASSFSGGPSETQYF. The CDR3 nucleotides read TGCGCCAGCAGCTTTAGCGGGGGGCCGTCGGAGACCCAGTACTTC. This chain links TRBV5-1 with TRBJ2-5; 10 bases fit TRBD2. The CDR3 sequence is 15 residues long. The V segment lost 2 bases and the J segment 5 bases; nucleotides outside the gene matches: 6. CDR1 is SGHRS, CDR2 YFSETQ, per germline.

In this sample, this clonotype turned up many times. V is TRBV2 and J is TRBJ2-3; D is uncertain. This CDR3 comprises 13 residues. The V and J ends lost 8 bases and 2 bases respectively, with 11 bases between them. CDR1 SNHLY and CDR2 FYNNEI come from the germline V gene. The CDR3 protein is CASSQSYTDTQYF. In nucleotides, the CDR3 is TGTGCCAGCTCTCAATCTTACACAGATACGCAGTATTTT.

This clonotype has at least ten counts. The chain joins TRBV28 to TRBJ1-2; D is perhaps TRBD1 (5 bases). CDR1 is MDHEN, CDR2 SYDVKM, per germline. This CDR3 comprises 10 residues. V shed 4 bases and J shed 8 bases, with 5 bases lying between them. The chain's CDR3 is CASSSGGYTF. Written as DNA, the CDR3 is TGTGCCAGCAGTTCAGGGGGCTACACCTTC.

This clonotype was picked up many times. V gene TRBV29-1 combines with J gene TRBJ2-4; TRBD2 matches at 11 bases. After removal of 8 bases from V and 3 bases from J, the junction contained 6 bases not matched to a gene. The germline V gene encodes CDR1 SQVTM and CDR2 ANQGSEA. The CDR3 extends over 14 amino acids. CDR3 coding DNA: TGCAGCACTATAGCGGGGGGGCGCAAAAACATTCAGTACTTC. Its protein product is CSTIAGGRKNIQYF.

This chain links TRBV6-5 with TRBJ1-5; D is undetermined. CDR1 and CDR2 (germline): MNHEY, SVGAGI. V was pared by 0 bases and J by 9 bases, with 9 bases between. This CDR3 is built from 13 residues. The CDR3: CASSYSSVAPQHF. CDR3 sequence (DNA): TGTGCCAGCAGTTACTCGTCGGTGGCGCCCCAGCATTTT.

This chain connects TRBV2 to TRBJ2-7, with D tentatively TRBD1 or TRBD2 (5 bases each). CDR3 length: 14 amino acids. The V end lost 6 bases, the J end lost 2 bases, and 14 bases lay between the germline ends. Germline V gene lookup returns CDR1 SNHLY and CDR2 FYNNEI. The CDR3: CASRAWDGPYEQYF. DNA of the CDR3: TGTGCCAGCAGGGCATGGGACGGACCCTACGAGCAGTACTTC.

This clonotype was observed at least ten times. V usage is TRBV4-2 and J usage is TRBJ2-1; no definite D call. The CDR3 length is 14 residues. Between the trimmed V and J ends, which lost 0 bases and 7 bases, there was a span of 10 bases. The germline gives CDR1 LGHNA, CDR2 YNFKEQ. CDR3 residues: CASSQEGVRNEQFF. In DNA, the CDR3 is TGTGCCAGCAGCCAAGAAGGAGTTAGGAATGAGCAGTTCTTC.

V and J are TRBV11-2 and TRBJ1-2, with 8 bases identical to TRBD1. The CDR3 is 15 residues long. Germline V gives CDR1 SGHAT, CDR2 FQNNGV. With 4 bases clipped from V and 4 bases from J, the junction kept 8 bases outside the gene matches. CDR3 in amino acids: CASSSGGRLSYGYTF. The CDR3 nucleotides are TGTGCCAGCAGCTCAGGGGGCAGGCTCTCCTATGGCTACACCTTC.

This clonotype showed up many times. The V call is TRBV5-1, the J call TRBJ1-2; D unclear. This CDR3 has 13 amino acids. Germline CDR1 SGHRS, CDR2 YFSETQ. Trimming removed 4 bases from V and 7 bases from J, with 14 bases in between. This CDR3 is CASSQDPELGYTF. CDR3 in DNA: TGCGCCAGCAGCCAAGACCCTGAGCTTGGCTACACCTTC. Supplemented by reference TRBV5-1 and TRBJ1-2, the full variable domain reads KAGVTQTPRYLIKTRGQQVTLSCSPISGHRSVSWYQQTPGQGLQFLFEYFSETQRNKGNFPGRFSGRQFSNSRSEMNVSTLELGDSALYLCASSQDPELGYTFGSGTRLTVV.

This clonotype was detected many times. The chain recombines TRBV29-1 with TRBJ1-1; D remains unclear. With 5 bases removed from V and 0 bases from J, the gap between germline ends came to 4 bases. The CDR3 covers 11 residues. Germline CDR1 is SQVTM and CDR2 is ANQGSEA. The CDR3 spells CSVFLNTEAFF. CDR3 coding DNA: TGCAGCGTTTTTTTGAACACTGAAGCTTTCTTT.